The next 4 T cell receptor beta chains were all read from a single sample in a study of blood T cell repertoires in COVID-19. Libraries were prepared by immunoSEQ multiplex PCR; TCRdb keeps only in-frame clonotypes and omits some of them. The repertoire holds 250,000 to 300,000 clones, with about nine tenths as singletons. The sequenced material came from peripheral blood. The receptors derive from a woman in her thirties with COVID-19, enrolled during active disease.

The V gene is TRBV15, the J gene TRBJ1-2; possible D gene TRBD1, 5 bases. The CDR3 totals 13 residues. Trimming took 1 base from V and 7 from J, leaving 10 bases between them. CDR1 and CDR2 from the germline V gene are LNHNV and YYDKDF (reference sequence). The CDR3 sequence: CATSRVGVSGYTF. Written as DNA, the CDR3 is TGTGCCACCAGCAGAGTAGGGGTGAGTGGCTACACCTTC.

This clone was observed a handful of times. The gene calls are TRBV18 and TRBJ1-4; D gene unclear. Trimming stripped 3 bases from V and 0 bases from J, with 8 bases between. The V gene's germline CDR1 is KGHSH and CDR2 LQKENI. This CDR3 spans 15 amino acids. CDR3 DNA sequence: TGTGCCAGCTCACCCCGGGAGGCAACTAATGAAAAACTGTTTTTT. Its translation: CASSPREATNEKLFF.

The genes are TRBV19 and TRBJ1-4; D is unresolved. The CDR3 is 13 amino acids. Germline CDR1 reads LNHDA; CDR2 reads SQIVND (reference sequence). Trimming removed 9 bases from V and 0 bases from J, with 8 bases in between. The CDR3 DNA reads TGTGCCAGCAACTCTGCAACTAATGAAAAACTGTTTTTT. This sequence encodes CASNSATNEKLFF.

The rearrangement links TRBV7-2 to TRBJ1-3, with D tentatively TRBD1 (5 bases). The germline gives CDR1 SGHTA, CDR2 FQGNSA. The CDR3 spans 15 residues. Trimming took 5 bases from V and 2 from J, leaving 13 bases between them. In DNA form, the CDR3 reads TGTGCCAGCAGCCCGTCGGCGGGGGCTGGAAACACCATATATTTT. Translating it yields CASSPSAGAGNTIYF.